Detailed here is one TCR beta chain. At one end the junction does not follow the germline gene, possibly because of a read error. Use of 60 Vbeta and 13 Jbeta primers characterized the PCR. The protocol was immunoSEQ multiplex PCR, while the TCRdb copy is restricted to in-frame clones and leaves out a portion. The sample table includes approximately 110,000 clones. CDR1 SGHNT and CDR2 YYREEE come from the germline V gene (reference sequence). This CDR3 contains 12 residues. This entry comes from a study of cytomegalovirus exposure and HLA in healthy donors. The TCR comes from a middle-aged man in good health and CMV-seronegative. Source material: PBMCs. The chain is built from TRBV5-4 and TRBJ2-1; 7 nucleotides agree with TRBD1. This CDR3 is CASSSVTGTRIF. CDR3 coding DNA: TGTGCCAGCAGCTCAGTGACAGGGACCAGGATCTTC.